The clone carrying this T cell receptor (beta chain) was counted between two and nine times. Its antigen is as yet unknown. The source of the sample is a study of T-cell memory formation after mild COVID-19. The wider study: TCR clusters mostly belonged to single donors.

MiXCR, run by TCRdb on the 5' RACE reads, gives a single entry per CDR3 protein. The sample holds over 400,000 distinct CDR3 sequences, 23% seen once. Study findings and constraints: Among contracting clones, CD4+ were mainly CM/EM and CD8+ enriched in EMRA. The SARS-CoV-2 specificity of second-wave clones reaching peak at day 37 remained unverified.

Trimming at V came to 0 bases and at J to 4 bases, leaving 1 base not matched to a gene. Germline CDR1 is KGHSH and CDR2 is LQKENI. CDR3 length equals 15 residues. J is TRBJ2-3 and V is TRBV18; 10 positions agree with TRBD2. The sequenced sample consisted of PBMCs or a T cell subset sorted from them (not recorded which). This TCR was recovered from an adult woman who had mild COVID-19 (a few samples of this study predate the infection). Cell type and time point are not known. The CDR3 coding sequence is TGTGCCAGCTCACCACCGAGCGGGAGGGCAGATACGCAGTATTTT. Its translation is CASSPPSGRADTQYF. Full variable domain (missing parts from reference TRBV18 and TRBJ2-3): NAGVMQNPRHLVRRRGQEARLRCSPMKGHSHVYWYRQLPEEGLKFMVYLQKENIIDESGMPKERFSAEFPKEGPSILRIQQVVRGDSAAYFCASSPPSGRADTQYFGPGTRLTVL.